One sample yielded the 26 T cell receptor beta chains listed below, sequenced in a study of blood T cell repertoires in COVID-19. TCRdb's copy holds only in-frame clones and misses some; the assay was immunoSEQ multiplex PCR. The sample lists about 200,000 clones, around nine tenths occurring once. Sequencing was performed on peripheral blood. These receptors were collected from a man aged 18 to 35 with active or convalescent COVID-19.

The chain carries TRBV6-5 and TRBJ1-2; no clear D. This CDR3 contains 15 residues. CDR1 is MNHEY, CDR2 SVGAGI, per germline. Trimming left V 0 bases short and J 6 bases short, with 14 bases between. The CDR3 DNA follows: TGTGCCAGCAGTTACTCTCCCATCGGACTAGATGGCTACACCTTC. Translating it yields CASSYSPIGLDGYTF.

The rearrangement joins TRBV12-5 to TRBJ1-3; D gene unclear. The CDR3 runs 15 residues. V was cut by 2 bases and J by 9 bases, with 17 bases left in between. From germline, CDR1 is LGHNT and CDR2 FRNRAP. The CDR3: CASGLISPTLGTIYF. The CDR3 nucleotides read TGTGCTAGTGGTTTGATCTCCCCCACACTAGGCACCATATATTTT.

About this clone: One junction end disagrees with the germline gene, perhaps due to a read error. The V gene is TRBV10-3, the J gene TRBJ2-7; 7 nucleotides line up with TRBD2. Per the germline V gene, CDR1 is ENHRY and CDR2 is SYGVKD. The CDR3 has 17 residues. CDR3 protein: CAICESQGGGGTYEQYF. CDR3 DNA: TGTGCCATCTGTGAGTCTCAGGGTGGGGGAGGGACCTACGAGCAGTACTTC.

CDR3 DNA: TGTGCCATCAGTGAGGTCAGGGTTGGGGCCAACGTCCTGACTTTC. It specifies CAISEVRVGANVLTF. The chain has TRBV10-3 and TRBJ2-6; weak D call: TRBD1 (5 bases). CDR3 length: 15 residues. V lost 2 bases to trimming and J lost 3 bases, with 8 bases between them. CDR1 and CDR2 from the germline V gene are ENHRY and SYGVKD.

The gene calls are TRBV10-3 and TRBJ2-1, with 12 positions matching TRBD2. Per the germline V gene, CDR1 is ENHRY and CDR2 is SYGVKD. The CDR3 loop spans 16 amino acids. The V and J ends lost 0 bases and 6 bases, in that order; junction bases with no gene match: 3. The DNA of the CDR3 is TGTGCCATCAGTGAGTCGACTAGCGGGAGTGTCAATGAGCAGTTCTTC. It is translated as CAISESTSGSVNEQFF.

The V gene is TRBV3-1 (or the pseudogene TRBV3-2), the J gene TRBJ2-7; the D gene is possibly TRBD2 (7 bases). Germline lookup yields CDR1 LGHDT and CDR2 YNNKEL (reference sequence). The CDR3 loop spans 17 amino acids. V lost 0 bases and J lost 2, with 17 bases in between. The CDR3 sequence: CASSQEVLAGAAYEQYF. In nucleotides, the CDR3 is TGTGCCAGCAGCCAAGAAGTCTTGGCGGGGGCAGCCTACGAGCAGTACTTC.

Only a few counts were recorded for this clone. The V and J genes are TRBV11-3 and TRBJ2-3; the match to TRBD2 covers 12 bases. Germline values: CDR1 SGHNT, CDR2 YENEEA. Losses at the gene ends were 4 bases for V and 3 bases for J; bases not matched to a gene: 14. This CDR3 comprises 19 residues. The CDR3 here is CASSWGGPLTSGGTDTQYF. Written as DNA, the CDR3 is TGTGCCAGCAGCTGGGGTGGACCTTTGACTAGCGGGGGAACAGATACGCAGTATTTT.

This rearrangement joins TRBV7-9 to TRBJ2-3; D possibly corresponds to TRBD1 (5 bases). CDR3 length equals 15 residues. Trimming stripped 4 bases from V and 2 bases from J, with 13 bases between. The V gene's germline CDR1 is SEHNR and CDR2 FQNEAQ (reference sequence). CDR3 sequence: CASSSDLTATDTQYF. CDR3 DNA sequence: TGTGCCAGCAGCTCCGACCTGACAGCCACAGATACGCAGTATTTT.

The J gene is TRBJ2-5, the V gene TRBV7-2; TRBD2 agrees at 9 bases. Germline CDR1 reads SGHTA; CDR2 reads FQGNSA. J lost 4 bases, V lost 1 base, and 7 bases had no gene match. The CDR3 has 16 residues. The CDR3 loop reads CASSLESAGGRETQYF. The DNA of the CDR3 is TGTGCCAGCAGCTTAGAATCCGCGGGAGGGCGAGAGACCCAGTACTTC.

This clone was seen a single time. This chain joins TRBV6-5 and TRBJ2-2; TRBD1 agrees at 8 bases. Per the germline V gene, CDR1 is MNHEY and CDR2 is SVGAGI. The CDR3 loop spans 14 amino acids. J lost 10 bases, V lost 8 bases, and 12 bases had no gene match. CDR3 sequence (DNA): TGTGCCAGCTTTAAAGGGACAGGTCTTTCGGAGCTGTTTTTT. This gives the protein CASFKGTGLSELFF.

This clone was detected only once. As DNA, the CDR3 is TGTGCCAGCAGCTTATTAGCGGGAACAAATTACAATGAGCAGTTCTTC. This codes for CASSLLAGTNYNEQFF. The V gene is TRBV7-2, the J gene TRBJ2-1, with 8 bases fitting TRBD2. The CDR3 contains 16 residues. Germline lookup yields CDR1 SGHTA and CDR2 FQGNSA. Unmatched junction bases numbered 7, after V lost 2 bases and J lost 4 bases.

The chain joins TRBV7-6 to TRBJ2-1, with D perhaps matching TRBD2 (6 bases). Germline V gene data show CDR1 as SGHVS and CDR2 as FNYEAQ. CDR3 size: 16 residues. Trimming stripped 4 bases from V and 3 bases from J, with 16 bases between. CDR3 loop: CASSSVGAGSYNEQFF. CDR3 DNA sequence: TGTGCCAGCAGCTCTGTCGGGGCGGGAAGCTACAATGAGCAGTTCTTC.

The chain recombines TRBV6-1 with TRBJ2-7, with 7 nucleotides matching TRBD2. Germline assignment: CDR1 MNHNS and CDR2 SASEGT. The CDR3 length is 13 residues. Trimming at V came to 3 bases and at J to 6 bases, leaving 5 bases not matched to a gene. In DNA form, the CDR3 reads TGTGCCAGCAGTGATGGGGGAGGGGTCGAGCAGTACTTC. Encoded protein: CASSDGGGVEQYF.

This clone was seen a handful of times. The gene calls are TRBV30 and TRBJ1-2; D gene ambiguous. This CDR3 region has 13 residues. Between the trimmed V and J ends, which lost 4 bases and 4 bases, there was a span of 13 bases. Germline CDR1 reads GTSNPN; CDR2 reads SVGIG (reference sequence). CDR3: CAWMRASGYGYTF. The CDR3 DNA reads TGTGCCTGGATGAGGGCGTCGGGCTATGGCTACACCTTC.

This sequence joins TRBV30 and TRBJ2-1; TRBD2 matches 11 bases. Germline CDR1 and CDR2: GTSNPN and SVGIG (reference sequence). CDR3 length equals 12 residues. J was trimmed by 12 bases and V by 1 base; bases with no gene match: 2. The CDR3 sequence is CAWSELAGGQFF. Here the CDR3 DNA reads TGTGCCTGGAGTGAGCTAGCGGGAGGGCAGTTCTTC.

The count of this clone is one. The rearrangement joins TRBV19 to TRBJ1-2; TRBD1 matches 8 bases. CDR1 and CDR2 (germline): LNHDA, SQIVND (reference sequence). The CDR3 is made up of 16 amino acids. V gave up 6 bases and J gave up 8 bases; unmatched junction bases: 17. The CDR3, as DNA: TGTGCCAGTAGAGAGTCAGGGGGCAGGTCTCCGCGCGGCTACACCTTC. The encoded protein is CASRESGGRSPRGYTF. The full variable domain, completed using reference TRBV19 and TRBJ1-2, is DGGITQSPKYLFRKEGQNVTLSCEQNLNHDAMYWYRQDPGQGLRLIYYSQIVNDFQKGDIAEGYSVSREKKESFPLTVTSAQKNPTAFYLCASRESGGRSPRGYTFGSGTRLTVV.

In DNA form, the CDR3 reads TGCAGCGTTGATGGCGTAGCGGGAGCAGATACGCAGTATTTT. Its protein product is CSVDGVAGADTQYF. The chain is built from TRBV29-1 and TRBJ2-3; 9 bases are a match to TRBD2. This CDR3 is 14 amino acids long. V trimming: 3 bases; J trimming: 4 bases; junction bases outside the gene matches: 5. Germline CDR1 is SQVTM and CDR2 is ANQGSEA.

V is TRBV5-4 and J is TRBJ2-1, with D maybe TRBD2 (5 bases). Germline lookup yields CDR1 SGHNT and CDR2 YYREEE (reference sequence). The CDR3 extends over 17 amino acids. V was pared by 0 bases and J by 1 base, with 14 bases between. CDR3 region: CASSLDSRVYSYNEQFF. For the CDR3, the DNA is TGTGCCAGCAGCTTGGATTCGAGGGTTTATTCCTACAATGAGCAGTTCTTC.

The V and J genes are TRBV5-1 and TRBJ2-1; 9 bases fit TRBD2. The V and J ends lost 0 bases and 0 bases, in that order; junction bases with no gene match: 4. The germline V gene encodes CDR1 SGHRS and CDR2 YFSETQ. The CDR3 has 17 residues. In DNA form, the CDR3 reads TGCGCCAGCAGCTTGGCAGCGGGGGGAAGCTCCTACAATGAGCAGTTCTTC. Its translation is CASSLAAGGSSYNEQFF.

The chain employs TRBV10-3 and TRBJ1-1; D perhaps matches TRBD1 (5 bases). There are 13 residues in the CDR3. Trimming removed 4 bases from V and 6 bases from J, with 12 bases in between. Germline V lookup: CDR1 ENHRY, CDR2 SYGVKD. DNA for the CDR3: TGTGCCATCAGTGGTGCGCCGGGGGCTGAAGCTTTCTTT. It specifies CAISGAPGAEAFF.

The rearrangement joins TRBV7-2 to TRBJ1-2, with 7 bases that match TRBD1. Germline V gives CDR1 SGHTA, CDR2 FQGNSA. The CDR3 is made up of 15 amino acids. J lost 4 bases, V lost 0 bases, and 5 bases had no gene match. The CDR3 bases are TGTGCCAGCAGCTTAGCGGAGACAGGGAGCTATGGCTACACCTTC. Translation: CASSLAETGSYGYTF.

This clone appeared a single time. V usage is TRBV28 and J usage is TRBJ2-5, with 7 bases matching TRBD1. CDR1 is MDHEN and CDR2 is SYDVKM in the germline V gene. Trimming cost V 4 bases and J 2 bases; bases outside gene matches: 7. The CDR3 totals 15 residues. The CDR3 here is CASSWFDRAQETQYF. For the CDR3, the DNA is TGTGCCAGCAGTTGGTTCGACAGGGCTCAAGAGACCCAGTACTTC.

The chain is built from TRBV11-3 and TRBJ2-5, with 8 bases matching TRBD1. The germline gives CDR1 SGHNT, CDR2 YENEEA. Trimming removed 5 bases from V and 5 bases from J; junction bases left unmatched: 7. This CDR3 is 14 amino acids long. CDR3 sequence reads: CASSRAGGYETQYF. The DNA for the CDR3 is TGTGCCAGCAGCCGCGCAGGGGGCTATGAGACCCAGTACTTC.

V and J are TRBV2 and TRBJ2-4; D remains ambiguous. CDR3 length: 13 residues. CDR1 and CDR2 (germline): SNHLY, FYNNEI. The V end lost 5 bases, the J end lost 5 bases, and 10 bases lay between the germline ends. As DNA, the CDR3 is TGTGCCAGCAGTTGGCAGGCCGAAAACATTCAGTACTTC. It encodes CASSWQAENIQYF. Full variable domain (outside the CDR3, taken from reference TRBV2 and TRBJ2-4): EPEVTQTPSHQVTQMGQEVILRCVPISNHLYFYWYRQILGQKVEFLVSFYNNEISEKSEIFDDQFSVERPDGSNFTLKIRSTKLEDSAMYFCASSWQAENIQYFGAGTRLSVL.

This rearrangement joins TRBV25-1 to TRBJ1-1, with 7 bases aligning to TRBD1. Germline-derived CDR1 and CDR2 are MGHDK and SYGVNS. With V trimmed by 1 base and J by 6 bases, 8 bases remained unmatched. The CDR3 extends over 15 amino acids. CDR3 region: CASSEWGRGIPEAFF. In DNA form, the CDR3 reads TGTGCCAGCAGTGAATGGGGCAGGGGGATCCCTGAAGCTTTCTTT.

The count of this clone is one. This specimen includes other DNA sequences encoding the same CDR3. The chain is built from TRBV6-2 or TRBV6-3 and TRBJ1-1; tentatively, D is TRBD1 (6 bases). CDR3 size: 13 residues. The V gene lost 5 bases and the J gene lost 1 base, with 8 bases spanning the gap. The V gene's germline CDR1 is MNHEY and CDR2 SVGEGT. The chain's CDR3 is CASSHRENTEAFF. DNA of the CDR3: TGTGCCAGCAGTCACAGGGAGAACACTGAAGCTTTCTTT.